What follows are 28 T cell receptor beta chains derived from one specimen sequenced in a study of cytomegalovirus exposure and HLA in healthy donors. The PCR employed 60 Vbeta primers together with 13 Jbeta primers. Assay used: immunoSEQ multiplex PCR; TCRdb lists only in-frame clones, some missing. Of about 85,000 clones listed, 67% are singletons. Source material: PBMCs. Receptors originate from a man aged 25-40 years in good health and CMV-seronegative.

The CDR3 is CASSVEVGSPLHF. CDR3 in DNA: TGTGCCAGCAGCGTAGAGGTGGGCTCACCCCTCCACTTT. The chain couples TRBV9 to TRBJ1-6; unclear D gene. Germline CDR1 SGDLS, CDR2 YYNGEE. The CDR3 is 13 amino acids. Between the trimmed V and J ends, which lost 0 bases and 10 bases, there was a span of 8 bases.

With regard to this clone: Within the sample, other DNA sequences also encode this same CDR3. The J gene is TRBJ1-2, the V gene TRBV30; D is ambiguous. Germline V gene lookup returns CDR1 GTSNPN and CDR2 SVGIG (reference sequence). CDR3 size: 11 residues. The V and J ends lost 0 bases and 8 bases respectively, with 7 bases between them. As DNA, the CDR3 is TGTGCCTGGAGTGTACTAGAGGGCTACACCTTC. It translates to CAWSVLEGYTF.

A remark on this clone: At one end the junction does not follow the germline gene, possibly because of a read error. The chain couples TRBV7-7 to TRBJ2-1; 8 positions agree with TRBD2. This CDR3 is 16 amino acids long. Germline V gene sequence: CDR1 SSHAT, CDR2 FNYEAQ (reference sequence). The chain's CDR3 is CASSLDRGGPNNEQFF. The CDR3 DNA reads as TGTGCTAGCAGCTTAGACCGCGGGGGGCCTAACAATGAGCAGTTCTTC.

The V gene is TRBV19, the J gene TRBJ2-7, with D perhaps TRBD1 (5 bases). Trimming pared 4 bases from V and 4 bases from J, leaving 8 bases between. CDR1 is LNHDA and CDR2 is SQIVND in the germline V gene (reference sequence). The CDR3 has 12 residues. The chain's CDR3 is CASSRQGYEQYF. CDR3 bases: TGTGCCAGTAGTAGGCAGGGTTACGAGCAGTACTTC.

This chain links TRBV2 with TRBJ1-1; possibly TRBD1 for D (5 bases). CDR1 and CDR2 from the germline V gene are SNHLY and FYNNEI. This CDR3 comprises 12 residues. Between the trimmed V and J ends, which lost 3 bases and 8 bases, there was a span of 10 bases. The DNA for the CDR3 is TGTGCCAGCAGTGACAGGGTGGGGGAAGCTTTCTTT. It translates to CASSDRVGEAFF.

The chain recombines TRBV5-1 with TRBJ2-2; D may be TRBD2 (5 bases). Germline V gene lookup returns CDR1 SGHRS and CDR2 YFSETQ. Trimming stripped 0 bases from V and 7 bases from J, with 25 bases between. The CDR3 contains 19 residues. CDR3: CASSLVPGKGVYWDGELFF. DNA for the CDR3: TGCGCCAGCAGCTTGGTCCCCGGGAAGGGAGTGTATTGGGACGGGGAGCTGTTTTTT. Drawing the rest from reference TRBV5-1 and TRBJ2-2, the complete variable domain is KAGVTQTPRYLIKTRGQQVTLSCSPISGHRSVSWYQQTPGQGLQFLFEYFSETQRNKGNFPGRFSGRQFSNSRSEMNVSTLELGDSALYLCASSLVPGKGVYWDGELFFGEGSRLTVL.

This clone was detected once. The gene calls are TRBV10-3 and TRBJ1-2, with a weak D call TRBD1 (5 bases). Germline V CDR1 and CDR2: ENHRY, SYGVKD. V lost 11 bases and J lost 8, with 21 bases in between. CDR3 length: 13 residues. CDR3 region: CAVPATDMAGYTF. The CDR3, as DNA: TGTGCCGTCCCAGCCACGGACATGGCCGGCTACACCTTC.

In this sample, this clone turned up once. This chain links TRBV27 with TRBJ2-6; 8 bases are a match to TRBD1. V shed 5 bases, J shed 2 bases, and the junction held 8 bases outside the gene matches. CDR3 length: 17 amino acids. In germline, CDR1 is MNHEY, CDR2 SMNVEV (reference sequence). This CDR3 reads CASSPRQGNPGANVLTF. CDR3 in DNA: TGTGCCAGCAGTCCACGACAGGGGAACCCTGGGGCCAACGTCCTGACTTTC. Full variable domain (missing parts from reference TRBV27 and TRBJ2-6): EAQVTQNPRYLITVTGKKLTVTCSQNMNHEYMSWYRQDPGLGLRQIYYSMNVEVTDKGDVPEGYKVSRKEKRNFPLILESPSPNQTSLYFCASSPRQGNPGANVLTFGAGSRLTVL.

V usage is TRBV5-4 and J usage is TRBJ1-2; TRBD1 might be the D (6 bases). Trimming shortened V by 0 bases and J by 2 bases, and 8 bases separated the two germline ends. The CDR3 consists of 14 residues. From germline, CDR1 is SGHNT and CDR2 YYREEE (reference sequence). Here the CDR3 DNA reads TGTGCCAGCAGCTTGGGAGGGGGAAACTATGGCTACACCTTC. Translating it yields CASSLGGGNYGYTF. Combining the CDR3 with reference TRBV5-4 and TRBJ1-2 gives the whole variable domain ETGVTQSPTHLIKTRGQQVTLRCSSQSGHNTVSWYQQALGQGPQFIFQYYREEENGRGNFPPRFSGLQFPNYSSELNVNALELDDSALYLCASSLGGGNYGYTFGSGTRLTVV.

The chain is built from TRBV13 and TRBJ1-1, with TRBD1 identical over 7 bases. Germline CDR1 PRHDT, CDR2 FYEKMQ (reference sequence). Trimming cost V 1 base and J 4 bases; bases outside gene matches: 15. The CDR3 loop spans 18 amino acids. This chain's CDR3 is CASSLEFGDSGGGTEAFF. CDR3 DNA: TGTGCCAGCAGCTTAGAATTCGGGGACAGTGGGGGAGGCACTGAAGCTTTCTTT.

The chain links TRBV5-6 to TRBJ1-2; no reliable D call. The CDR3 is made up of 11 amino acids. V dropped 4 bases and J dropped 8 bases, with 9 bases sitting between them. Germline CDR1 is SGHDT and CDR2 is YYEEEE. The CDR3 coding sequence is TGTGCCAGCAGCCGAATCCTAGGCTACACCTTC. This encodes CASSRILGYTF.

The chain recombines TRBV7-9 with TRBJ2-7; no reliable D call. With 2 bases removed from V and 1 base from J, the gap between germline ends came to 9 bases. The CDR3 covers 14 residues. From germline, CDR1 is SEHNR and CDR2 FQNEAQ (reference sequence). CDR3 DNA sequence: TGTGCCAGCAGCTTATTCCCGGAGTCCTACGAGCAGTACTTC. This gives the protein CASSLFPESYEQYF.

The rearrangement links TRBV30 to TRBJ1-1, with D hard to call. The V gene lost 0 bases and the J gene lost 2 bases, with 10 bases spanning the gap. Germline-derived CDR1 and CDR2 are GTSNPN and SVGIG (reference sequence). This CDR3 contains 14 residues. The CDR3 bases are TGTGCCTGGAGTGTAGGAGGGTCTAACACTGAAGCTTTCTTT. This sequence encodes CAWSVGGSNTEAFF.

The chain couples TRBV7-9 to TRBJ2-1, with 8 bases fitting TRBD2. Germline CDR1 and CDR2: SEHNR and FQNEAQ (reference sequence). Trimming cost V 5 bases and J 6 bases; bases outside gene matches: 9. The CDR3 sequence is 15 residues long. The CDR3 DNA reads as TGTGCCAGCAGCGAGGGACTAGTAGGGGCCAATGAGCAGTTCTTC. It encodes CASSEGLVGANEQFF.

This clone has a handful of counts. The chain employs TRBV7-3 and TRBJ1-4, with TRBD1 as a possible D gene (6 bases). V was trimmed by 5 bases and J by 8 bases, leaving 15 bases between them. Germline CDR1 is SGHTA and CDR2 is FQGTGA. The CDR3 loop spans 14 amino acids. The CDR3 region has the DNA TGTGCCAGCAGCCAGACAGGAGGAAAGGAAAAACTGTTTTTT. This gives the protein CASSQTGGKEKLFF.

The gene calls are TRBV7-2 and TRBJ2-2; a possible D gene is TRBD1 (6 bases). V dropped 5 bases and J dropped 0 bases, with 16 bases sitting between them. Germline CDR1 is SGHTA and CDR2 is FQGNSA. This CDR3 is 17 amino acids long. The CDR3 loop reads CASSHPGQSPNTGELFF. CDR3 nucleotide sequence: TGTGCCAGCAGCCATCCGGGACAATCCCCGAACACCGGGGAGCTGTTTTTT.

The rearrangement links TRBV5-1 to TRBJ2-7; TRBD2 matches 13 bases. Germline V gives CDR1 SGHRS, CDR2 YFSETQ. J gave up 4 bases and V 5 bases, and 9 bases lay outside the gene matches. The length of the CDR3 is 16 residues. The CDR3 DNA reads TGCGCCAGCAGTTATGGGACTAGCGGGACGGGGTACGAGCAGTACTTC. The encoded protein is CASSYGTSGTGYEQYF.

This chain links TRBV18 with TRBJ1-5, with 9 bases lining up with TRBD1. This CDR3 region has 14 residues. Germline trimming cut 3 bases from V and 5 bases from J; bases unmatched to any gene: 2. Germline V gene data show CDR1 as KGHSH and CDR2 as LQKENI. In DNA form, the CDR3 reads TGTGCCAGCTCACCGGGGGACAGGGATCAGCCCCAGCATTTT. It specifies CASSPGDRDQPQHF. Supplemented by reference TRBV18 and TRBJ1-5, the full variable domain reads NAGVMQNPRHLVRRRGQEARLRCSPMKGHSHVYWYRQLPEEGLKFMVYLQKENIIDESGMPKERFSAEFPKEGPSILRIQQVVRGDSAAYFCASSPGDRDQPQHFGDGTRLSIL.

The V and J genes are TRBV28 and TRBJ2-3; 11 nucleotides line up with TRBD2. Germline CDR1 is MDHEN and CDR2 is SYDVKM. The CDR3 spans 16 residues. V dropped 4 bases and J dropped 1; count of bases not matched to a gene: 4. The CDR3 DNA reads TGTGCCAGCAGTTCACTAGCGGGAGACGGCACAGATACGCAGTATTTT. The encoded protein is CASSSLAGDGTDTQYF.

The chain uses TRBV5-1 and TRBJ2-3, with no clear D. Between the trimmed V and J ends, which lost 6 bases and 3 bases, there was a span of 14 bases. Germline V gene data show CDR1 as SGHRS and CDR2 as YFSETQ. This CDR3 comprises 14 residues. CDR3 nucleotides: TGCGCCAGCACCCTTGCTGGCAGAACAGATACGCAGTATTTT. Translating it yields CASTLAGRTDTQYF.

The chain employs TRBV7-9 and TRBJ2-7, with D perhaps matching TRBD1 (6 bases). The CDR3 spans 14 residues. Looked up from germline, CDR1 is SEHNR and CDR2 is FQNEAQ (reference sequence). The V gene lost 1 base and the J gene lost 5 bases, with 12 bases spanning the gap. The CDR3: CASSLENREHEQYF. The CDR3 bases are TGTGCCAGCAGCTTAGAGAACAGGGAGCACGAGCAGTACTTC.

The chain is built from TRBV7-3 and TRBJ2-1; a possible D gene is TRBD1 (6 bases). The germline gives CDR1 SGHTA, CDR2 FQGTGA. This CDR3 spans 14 amino acids. Trimming took 4 bases from V and 1 from J, leaving 8 bases between them. The CDR3 protein is CASSYRASYNEQFF. The CDR3 nucleotides read TGTGCCAGCAGCTACAGGGCTTCCTACAATGAGCAGTTCTTC. The variable domain in full, with the rest retrieved from reference TRBV7-3 and TRBJ2-1, is GAGVSQTPSNKVTEKGKYVELRCDPISGHTALYWYRQSLGQGPEFLIYFQGTGAADDSGLPNDRFFAVRPEGSVSTLKIQRTERGDSAVYLCASSYRASYNEQFFGPGTRLTVL.

The chain recombines TRBV9 with TRBJ2-3; 12 positions agree with TRBD1. Germline CDR1 is SGDLS and CDR2 is YYNGEE. J was trimmed by 4 bases and V by 4 bases; bases with no gene match: 16. The CDR3 covers 19 residues. CDR3 DNA: TGTGCCAGCAGCCTCGGGACAGGGGGCGCGGGCGGGAGTGCAGATACGCAGTATTTT. Translated, it gives CASSLGTGGAGGSADTQYF.

This clone has more than one count but fewer than ten. V gene TRBV6-1 combines with J gene TRBJ2-5; TRBD1 is a possible D gene (5 bases). The V and J ends lost 1 base and 7 bases respectively, with 13 bases between them. This CDR3 contains 14 residues. Per germline, CDR1 MNHNS and CDR2 SASEGT. CDR3 amino acids: CASSEGGASGTQYF. The CDR3 DNA is TGTGCCAGCAGTGAAGGGGGCGCATCAGGGACCCAGTACTTC.

The V call is TRBV4-3, the J call TRBJ2-5, with D perhaps TRBD2 (6 bases). The CDR3 is made up of 15 amino acids. V lost 4 bases and J 1 base, leaving 13 bases between the germline ends. Germline V gene lookup returns CDR1 LGHNA and CDR2 YSLEER. The chain's CDR3 is CASSRLTGSQETQYF. The CDR3 nucleotides read TGCGCCAGCAGCCGACTCACCGGGAGCCAAGAGACCCAGTACTTC.

J is TRBJ2-2 and V is TRBV27, with 7 nucleotides matching TRBD1. V lost 8 bases, J lost 5 bases, and 8 bases stayed unmatched. CDR3 length equals 14 residues. Per germline, CDR1 MNHEY and CDR2 SMNVEV (reference sequence). The DNA for the CDR3 is TGTGCCAGCCGGAGGCAGGGGGTAACCGGGGAGCTGTTTTTT. Protein product: CASRRQGVTGELFF.

On this clone itself: The same CDR3 also results from other DNA sequences found in this sample. The V gene is TRBV4-2, the J gene TRBJ2-1, with D tentatively TRBD2 (5 bases). V was clipped by 2 bases and J by 0 bases, with 11 bases between them. Germline V lookup: CDR1 LGHNA, CDR2 YNFKEQ. This CDR3 comprises 16 residues. The CDR3 DNA follows: TGTGCCAGCAGCCAATTCAGCCGGGGCTCCTACAATGAGCAGTTCTTC. Its protein product is CASSQFSRGSYNEQFF.

This clone has a handful of counts. This chain connects TRBV27 to TRBJ2-5; 12 positions match TRBD2. There are 16 residues in the CDR3. Germline assignment: CDR1 MNHEY and CDR2 SMNVEV (reference sequence). With V trimmed by 3 bases and J by 4 bases, 6 bases remained unmatched. CDR3 region: CASSLRASGRGETQYF. CDR3 DNA sequence: TGTGCCAGCAGTTTGAGGGCTAGCGGGAGGGGAGAGACCCAGTACTTC.